The rows below give T cell receptor beta chains drawn from one sample of a study of low-dose radiotherapy and immunotherapy resistance in tumors. TCRdb redid the calling of the reads with MiXCR, one entry per CDR3 protein. The table records roughly 90,000 distinct CDR3 sequences, around 20% of them present only once. The source was PBMCs, collected after low-dose radiotherapy plus immunotherapy. These receptor sequences come from a female donor with ovarian cancer. Both conserved end residues are part of each CDR3. The D gene is left open where the match is weak. The size entry is marked missing in some rows and otherwise reads once, few, many or a size class.

many	TRBV3-1	TRBJ1-1	TRBD1	TGTGCCAGCAGATGGGGACAGACTGGGACTGAAGCTTTCTTT	CASRWGQTGTEAFF
NA	TRBV14	TRBJ2-1	NA	TGTGCCAGCAGCCAGGACAGCTTGAGCTCCTACAATGAGCAGTTCTTC	CASSQDSLSSYNEQFF
many	TRBV29-1	TRBJ2-3	TRBD2	TGCAGCGTGCGGACTAGCGGGGACACAGATACGCAGTATTTT	CSVRTSGDTDTQYF
many	TRBV6-8	TRBJ1-1	TRBD1	TGTGCCAGCAGTTACAGAGGACAGGGGAGGGCCGAAGCTTTCTTT	CASSYRGQGRAEAFF
NA	TRBV21-1	TRBJ2-7	NA	TGTGCCAGCAGCAAATATTATTTTCGGAAGGGACCGATTTCCTACGAGCAGTACTTC	CASSKYYFRKGPISYEQYF
NA	TRBV3-1	TRBJ1-4	NA	TGTGCCAGCAGCCAACGGGTGGCAGGGCCTAATGAAAAACTGTTTTTT	CASSQRVAGPNEKLFF
many	TRBV18	TRBJ1-2	NA	TGTGCCAGCTCCCGTCGTCGAGGGCTTTACTATGGCTACACCTTC	CASSRRRGLYYGYTF
many	TRBV20-1	TRBJ2-5	TRBD1	TGCAGTGCTAGTAGCGTCCAGGGGGCGCTTCAAGAGACCCAGTACTTC	CSASSVQGALQETQYF
many	TRBV4-2	TRBJ2-3	NA	TGTGCCAGCAGCCAAGTTGTAGGGGATACGCAGTATTTT	CASSQVVGDTQYF
many	TRBV5-1	TRBJ1-6	TRBD1	TGCGCCAGCAGCCGCCGGGACAGGGACAATTCACCCCTCCACTTT	CASSRRDRDNSPLHF
many	TRBV5-4	TRBJ2-7	TRBD1	TGTGCCAGCAGCCCACCGGGACAGCTTTCCTACGAGCAGTACTTC	CASSPPGQLSYEQYF
many	TRBV20-1	TRBJ2-1	TRBD1	TGCAGTGCTAAGGAGAGGGACAGAACCGACCATGAGCAGTTCTTC	CSAKERDRTDHEQFF
many	TRBV30	TRBJ2-7	TRBD1	TGTGCCCGGTCGACAGGGGGCTACGAGCAGTACTTC	CARSTGGYEQYF
many	TRBV3-1	TRBJ1-1	NA	TGTGCCAGCAGCCAAGCCCGCATGAACACTGAAGCTTTCTTT	CASSQARMNTEAFF
NA	TRBV30	TRBJ1-1	NA	TGTGCCTGGAGTGGGACCGAGAACACTGAAGCTTTCTTT	CAWSGTENTEAFF
many	TRBV7-9	TRBJ2-2	NA	TGTGCCAGCAGCTTTCATACCGGTATTAACACCGGGGAGCTGTTTTTT	CASSFHTGINTGELFF
NA	TRBV11-2	TRBJ2-5	NA	TGTGCCAGCAGCTTAGACGTCCGTGTAGAGACCCAGTACTTC	CASSLDVRVETQYF
many	TRBV11-3	TRBJ2-2	NA	TGTGCCAGCAGCTTAGATGGGGGCGGGGAGCTGTTTTTT	CASSLDGGGELFF
NA	TRBV5-4	TRBJ2-3	NA	TGTGCCAGCAGCTTGAAGGGGTTCACAGATACGCAGTATTTT	CASSLKGFTDTQYF
many	TRBV4-3	TRBJ1-1	TRBD1	TGCGCCAGCCGGGAGGGGGCCGGAGACGGCGAAGCTTTCTTT	CASREGAGDGEAFF
many	TRBV3-1	TRBJ2-3	NA	TGTGCCAGCAGCCATTATGCCACAGATACGCAGTATTTT	CASSHYATDTQYF
many	TRBV7-2	TRBJ2-1	NA	TGTGCCAGCAGCTTAGGTCGAAGCGGTGAGCAGTTCTTC	CASSLGRSGEQFF
many	TRBV7-7	TRBJ2-3	NA	TGTGCTAGCAGACCCATAGGTGGCACAGATACGCAGTATTTT	CASRPIGGTDTQYF
NA	TRBV19	TRBJ1-6	NA	TGTGCCAGTAGTACCTCTGGGGGTAATTCACCCCTCCACTTT	CASSTSGGNSPLHF
many	TRBV27	TRBJ2-3	NA	TGTGCCAGCAGTCATTCAGGGGTCAGGACAGATACGCAGTATTTT	CASSHSGVRTDTQYF
many	TRBV12-3/TRBV12-4	TRBJ2-2	NA	TGTGCCAGCAGCCCCCATTCCTCGTACGGGGAGCTGTTTTTT	CASSPHSSYGELFF
many	TRBV7-3	TRBJ2-2	TRBD2	TGTGCCAGCAGCTTGACTAGCGGGGTGAACACCGGGGAGCTGTTTTTT	CASSLTSGVNTGELFF
many	TRBV12-3/TRBV12-4	TRBJ1-5	NA	TGTGCCAGCAGTCCACGCTCGGGTCTAGGAGATCAGCCCCAGCATTTT	CASSPRSGLGDQPQHF
many	TRBV29-1	TRBJ2-7	NA	TGCAGCGTTGAAGATCTCGGACCGGGGGCATCCTACGAGCAGTACTTC	CSVEDLGPGASYEQYF
NA	TRBV6-2/TRBV6-3	TRBJ2-1	TRBD2	TGTGCCAGCAGTTCTAGCGGGGATGCCTACAATGAGCAGTTCTTC	CASSSSGDAYNEQFF
NA	TRBV30	TRBJ2-5	NA	TGTGCCTGGACCCCCCTTACTAGGCAGACCCAGTACTTC	CAWTPLTRQTQYF
NA	TRBV6-2/TRBV6-3	TRBJ1-5	NA	TGTGCCAGCAGTTACTCGATGGTGTCGCCCCAGCATTTT	CASSYSMVSPQHF
many	TRBV4-2	TRBJ1-2	NA	TGTGCCAGCAGCCAAGAACTAGCGAAGGGGCAGGGTGGCTACACCTTC	CASSQELAKGQGGYTF
many	TRBV12-3/TRBV12-4	TRBJ2-2	NA	TGTGCCAGCAGTATTCTCGGCGCAGGGGCCACCGGGGAGCTGTTTTTT	CASSILGAGATGELFF
many	TRBV14	TRBJ2-2	NA	TGTGCCAGCAGCCAAGCCGGGGGGCTCGGCACCGGGGAGCTGTTTTTT	CASSQAGGLGTGELFF
many	TRBV7-9	TRBJ1-2	NA	TGTGCCAGCAGCTTACAGGGGTCCCCCTATGGCTACACCTTC	CASSLQGSPYGYTF
many	TRBV6-6	TRBJ2-1	TRBD1	TGTGCCAGCAGTTACCCGGGACAGGGCACAAATGAGCAGTTCTTC	CASSYPGQGTNEQFF
many	TRBV30	TRBJ1-1	NA	TGTGCCTGGATGGTTGGGGAGACGAGCACTGAAGCTTTCTTT	CAWMVGETSTEAFF
many	TRBV9	TRBJ2-1	TRBD2	TGTGCCAGCAGCGATGAGACTAGCGGCTTCTACAATGAGCAGTTCTTC	CASSDETSGFYNEQFF
many	TRBV29-1	TRBJ2-7	TRBD2	TGCAGCGCCACAGCGGGAGGGCCCTACGAGCAGTACTTC	CSATAGGPYEQYF
many	TRBV20-1	TRBJ1-5	NA	TGCAGTGCTAGACCATACCAGGGGTTGGGACAGCCCCAGCATTTT	CSARPYQGLGQPQHF
NA	TRBV7-2	TRBJ1-5	NA	TGTGCCAGCAGCTTAAGGGCAGCGAGTCTCACAGATACGCAGCATTTT	CASSLRAASLTDTQHF
many	TRBV18	TRBJ2-1	TRBD2	TGTGCCAGCTCACATAGGCTAGCGGCGCCAGACAATGAGCAGTTCTTC	CASSHRLAAPDNEQFF
many	TRBV28	TRBJ2-6	TRBD1	TGTGCCAGCAGTTCCCGAGGACAGGGAGGTTACTCTGGGGCCAACGTCCTGACTTTC	CASSSRGQGGYSGANVLTF
many	TRBV19	TRBJ2-2	TRBD1	TGTGCCAGTAGGCCCGGGACAGGGGGCTTCAGCAAGAACACCGGGGAGCTGTTTTTT	CASRPGTGGFSKNTGELFF
few	TRBV28	TRBJ1-2	TRBD1	TGTGCCAGCAGTTCCACCGAGTGGCCGGGACAGGGGGCGGATGGCTACACCTTC	CASSSTEWPGQGADGYTF